Listed below are T cell receptor beta chains from one sample, sequenced in a study of T cell repertoires in cytomegalovirus infection. No cognate antigen is known for these TCRs. MiXCR, run by TCRdb on the reads, gives a single entry per CDR3 protein. The sample contains some 130,000 distinct CDR3 sequences, 20% to 30% of which appear only once. Sequencing was carried out using PBMCs, sequenced either directly or after in vitro stimulation (not recorded which). The receptor set was obtained from a human donor in good health (CMV status not recorded). Some clones in this sample may be carry-over from other donors' samples. Both conserved end residues are part of each CDR3. The order of the fields is clone size, D gene, V gene, J gene, CDR3 DNA, CDR3 protein. The D gene is left open where the match is weak. Expanded clones are given a class, and other clones once, few, many or no size at all.

-	TRBD1	TRBV20-1	TRBJ1-5	TGCAGTGCTAGAGCCGGGACAGGGACCAATCAGCCCCAGCATTTT	CSARAGTGTNQPQHF
-	TRBD2	TRBV7-9	TRBJ2-7	TGTGCCAGCAGCTCACGACTAGCGGGAGGTAAATCGTCCTCCTACGAGCAGTACTTC	CASSSRLAGGKSSSYEQYF
many	TRBD2	TRBV24-1	TRBJ2-7	TGTGCCACCAGTGATCCGGGACGGGGGGCCTACGAGCAGTACTTC	CATSDPGRGAYEQYF
few	TRBD1	TRBV7-2	TRBJ1-2	TGTGCCAGCAGCCCTCACGGGACAGGATCTAATGGCTACACCTTC	CASSPHGTGSNGYTF
-	TRBD2	TRBV5-1	TRBJ2-1	TGCGCCACCCAGCGGGAGGATAACAATGAGCAGTTCTTC	CATQREDNNEQFF
few	TRBD2	TRBV28	TRBJ2-2	TGTGCCAGTACGAGCGGGGGTAGCACCGGGGAGCTGTTTTTT	CASTSGGSTGELFF
-	TRBD1	TRBV12-3/TRBV12-4	TRBJ1-5	TGTGCCAGCACCGCCGGGACAGGGGGCGGTCAGCCCCAGCATTTT	CASTAGTGGGQPQHF
few	TRBD2	TRBV7-2	TRBJ2-1	TGTGCCAGCAGCTTAGCTAGCGGGGGATACAATGAGCAGTTCTTC	CASSLASGGYNEQFF
-	-	TRBV7-9	TRBJ1-1	TGTGCCAGCAGCTTAGGCGCGACAGAGGATCAAGCTTTCTTT	CASSLGATEDQAFF
-	-	TRBV18	TRBJ1-5	TGTGCCAGCTCCGGACGGACCGACGACGAGGGACCCCAGCATTTT	CASSGRTDDEGPQHF
-	-	TRBV5-4	TRBJ2-7	TGTGCCAGCAGCCCCTCCCCCGCCTACGAGCAGTACTTC	CASSPSPAYEQYF
few	-	TRBV12-3/TRBV12-4	TRBJ1-2	TGTGCCAGCAGTTCCCCGAAGGTCTATGGCTACACCTTC	CASSSPKVYGYTF
few	-	TRBV12-3/TRBV12-4	TRBJ1-5	TGTGCCAGCAGTTTAGCGCACCAGGGGCATCAGCCCCAGCATTTT	CASSLAHQGHQPQHF
many	TRBD2	TRBV12-3/TRBV12-4	TRBJ2-3	TGTGCCAGCAAGCGGACTAGCGGGAGTGCAGATACGCAGTATTTT	CASKRTSGSADTQYF
many	-	TRBV7-6	TRBJ2-1	TGTGCCAGCAGCTTGGAACTAGGGGGGAGCTCCTACAATGAGCAGTTCTTC	CASSLELGGSSYNEQFF
few	TRBD1	TRBV18	TRBJ1-5	TGTGCCAGCTCACCCGGTACAGGGGAAAGCCAGCCCCAGCATTTT	CASSPGTGESQPQHF
-	-	TRBV9	TRBJ2-3	TGTGCCAGCAGCGTAGCTGATGGGACCCTGATTGATACGCAGTATTTT	CASSVADGTLIDTQYF
few	-	TRBV5-5	TRBJ2-2	TGTGCCAGCAGCTTGAAACCGCTAGAGCCCGGGGAGCTGTTTTTT	CASSLKPLEPGELFF
many	-	TRBV12-5	TRBJ2-1	TGTGCTAGTGGTTTGGGGTGGAATGAGCAGTTCTTC	CASGLGWNEQFF
many	-	TRBV7-2	TRBJ2-7	TGTGCCAGCAGCTTAGCGACCTACGAGCAGTACTTC	CASSLATYEQYF
few	TRBD2	TRBV7-2	TRBJ2-7	TGTGCCAGCAGCCTAATACGGACTAGTCACTACGAGCAGTACTTC	CASSLIRTSHYEQYF
-	-	TRBV6-2/TRBV6-3	TRBJ2-7	TGTGCCAGCAGTTACGGCGCGGGACAGTACTTC	CASSYGAGQYF
few	-	TRBV19	TRBJ1-4	TGTGCCAGTAGCTTGACAGGTCGGTTTTCGGGACTGTTTTTT	CASSLTGRFSGLFF
-	-	TRBV7-9	TRBJ2-7	TGTGCCAGCAGCTTCTCCGGATACGAGCAGTACTTC	CASSFSGYEQYF
-	TRBD2	TRBV7-6	TRBJ2-1	TGTGCCAGCAGCTTAGTAATAGCGGGAGCCCGCTCCTACAATGAGCAGTTCTTC	CASSLVIAGARSYNEQFF
-	TRBD2	TRBV6-2/TRBV6-3	TRBJ2-5	TGTGCCAGCAGACCGGGGGGGGGGACCGCTCTGGAGACCCAGTACTTC	CASRPGGGTALETQYF
many	-	TRBV19	TRBJ2-2	TGTGCCAGTAGTATTACCGGGTTTAGGGCCGGGGAGCTGTTTTTT	CASSITGFRAGELFF
-	TRBD1	TRBV9	TRBJ1-1	TGTGCCAGCAGCGAACCTCAAAACAGGGGGCTAGACACTGAAGCTTTCTTT	CASSEPQNRGLDTEAFF
many	TRBD1	TRBV28	TRBJ2-1	TGTGCCAGCACCACCGGACAGGGAGGATTAGAGCAGTTCTTC	CASTTGQGGLEQFF
few	-	TRBV6-1	TRBJ1-1	TGTGCCAGCATCAACGGGGCAGAGCTAAAGGCTGAAGCTTTCTTT	CASINGAELKAEAFF
many	-	TRBV7-2	TRBJ2-3	TGTGCCAGCAGCTTAGAGATCGGGACCTGGTCAGATACGCAGTATTTT	CASSLEIGTWSDTQYF
many	-	TRBV5-3	TRBJ2-6	TGTGCCAGAAGCTTGGCCCAACTGCCCTCTGGGGCCAACGTCCTGACTTTC	CARSLAQLPSGANVLTF
many	TRBD2	TRBV7-2	TRBJ2-5	TGTGCCAGCAACTCTTACAGCGGGATCGGCGAGACCCAGTACTTC	CASNSYSGIGETQYF
-	-	TRBV23-1	TRBJ2-2	TGCGCCAGCAGCTCGGGCGGGTCGGGAGAAGGCGGGGAGCTGTTTTTT	CASSSGGSGEGGELFF
-	TRBD1	TRBV12-3/TRBV12-4	TRBJ1-2	TGTGCCAGCAGTTTGACAGGGACGGCGAGCAAAACATATGGCTACACCTTC	CASSLTGTASKTYGYTF
-	-	TRBV7-9	TRBJ1-6	TGTGCCAGCAGCTCGGCAAGTGTGGATTCACCCCTCCACTTT	CASSSASVDSPLHF
-	-	TRBV9	TRBJ2-5	TGTGCCAGCAGTTGGAGGGGAGTTAGGGAGGAGACCCAGTACTTC	CASSWRGVREETQYF
few	-	TRBV9	TRBJ1-1	TGTGCCAGCAGCGTAGAGGGGAACACTGAAGCTTTCTTT	CASSVEGNTEAFF
many	-	TRBV7-2	TRBJ2-5	TGTGCCAGCAGCTTAGTTATGGGTAAAGAGACCCAGTACTTC	CASSLVMGKETQYF
few	TRBD2	TRBV7-6	TRBJ2-5	TGTGCCAGCATAAACAGCGGGACCCAAAGGACCCAGTACTTC	CASINSGTQRTQYF
-	-	TRBV12-3/TRBV12-4	TRBJ1-1	TGTGCCAGCAGTTACAGGCTTGAAGCTTTCTTT	CASSYRLEAFF
-	-	TRBV4-1	TRBJ1-1	TGCGCCAGCAGCCAAGATCCCCGCACTGAAGCTTTCTTT	CASSQDPRTEAFF
few	-	TRBV7-9	TRBJ1-2	TGTGCCAGCAGTTCGGTGCGACAGATTGGCTACACCTTC	CASSSVRQIGYTF
few	-	TRBV5-8	TRBJ2-3	TGTGCCAGCAGCTTGCAACCCCAGTCTGCAGATACGCAGTATTTT	CASSLQPQSADTQYF
few	TRBD1	TRBV27	TRBJ1-5	TGTGCCAGCAGTTCCCGACCTGTAGGGCCGGGACAGGGCTTACAGCCCCAGCATTTT	CASSSRPVGPGQGLQPQHF
-	-	TRBV7-8	TRBJ1-4	TGTGCCAGCAGCTTACGGTGGCGCAATGAAAAACTGTTTTTT	CASSLRWRNEKLFF
-	TRBD2	TRBV20-1	TRBJ2-3	TGCAGTGCCCTAGCGGGGCTCACAGATACGCAGTATTTT	CSALAGLTDTQYF
-	-	TRBV2	TRBJ1-1	TGTGCCAGCAGTGAAGTTGGGTGGAGGGCTTTCTTT	CASSEVGWRAFF
few	-	TRBV7-2	TRBJ2-2	TGTGCCAGCAGCTTAGACTACGGGGAGCTGTTTTTT	CASSLDYGELFF
-	-	TRBV27	TRBJ2-1	TGTGCCAGCAGTTCCTCCGGGTCCTACAATGAGCAGTTCTTC	CASSSSGSYNEQFF
few	-	TRBV2	TRBJ2-1	TGTGCCAGCAGGATACAGGGAATTTACTACAATGAGCAGTTCTTC	CASRIQGIYYNEQFF
many	TRBD1	TRBV7-2	TRBJ1-4	TGTGCCAGCAGCTCAGCCAGCACAGGGGGCGAAAAACTGTTTTTT	CASSSASTGGEKLFF
many	-	TRBV10-2	TRBJ2-6	TGCGCCAGCAGAGACAGGTTTATGGGGGCCAACGTCCTGACTTTC	CASRDRFMGANVLTF
-	-	TRBV27	TRBJ2-1	TGTGCCAGCACCGACTACCCGGGGTATAATGAGCAGTTCTTC	CASTDYPGYNEQFF
few	TRBD1	TRBV6-1	TRBJ1-1	TGTGCCAGCAGAGACACAGGGGGCACTGAAGCTTTCTTT	CASRDTGGTEAFF